A single sample is the source of the 23 T cell receptor beta chains below, sequenced in a study of blood T cell repertoires in COVID-19 (TCRdb year 2020). Libraries were prepared through the immunoSEQ multiplex PCR assay. Drawn from immuneACCESS, this table holds only the in-frame rearrangements with V and J called that TCRdb kept. Clones are partly lost; checked studies trace under half to an unresolved V gene and leave the rest unexplained. The sample profile shows around 140,000 clones; 78% of them were found once. The ten largest make up about 2% of the sample. The sequencing sample was made of peripheral blood. The receptors here all came from a woman in her sixties or seventies with acute or convalescent COVID-19.

The DNA for the CDR3 is TGCAGCGTGTCGGAGGGAACTGAAGCTTTCTTT. Protein sequence: CSVSEGTEAFF. The chain carries TRBV29-1 and TRBJ1-1; the D is unclear. From germline, CDR1 is SQVTM and CDR2 ANQGSEA. V was clipped by 6 bases and J by 5 bases, with 10 bases between them. This CDR3 is built from 11 residues.

The chain is built from TRBV10-3 and TRBJ2-3, with 10 bases identical to TRBD2. Germline V lookup: CDR1 ENHRY, CDR2 SYGVKD. The CDR3 consists of 16 residues. The ends lost 3 bases at V and 1 base at J; junction bases unmatched: 4. CDR3 region: CAISESGRGGTDTQYF. Here the CDR3 DNA reads TGTGCCATCAGTGAAAGCGGGAGGGGGGGCACAGATACGCAGTATTTT.

This chain connects TRBV7-2 to TRBJ1-2; a weak D match, TRBD1 (6 bases). This CDR3 is 15 amino acids long. The ends were cut back, 0 bases at V and 4 bases at J, with 12 bases in the middle. Per the germline V gene, CDR1 is SGHTA and CDR2 is FQGNSA. The CDR3 is CASSLASGGGYGYTF. CDR3 nucleotide sequence: TGTGCCAGCAGCTTAGCGTCGGGGGGCGGCTATGGCTACACCTTC.

This chain uses TRBV27 with TRBJ1-5; 7 bases map to TRBD1. V shed 5 bases, J shed 7 bases, and the junction held 2 bases outside the gene matches. The CDR3 length is 12 residues. Germline CDR1 is MNHEY and CDR2 is SMNVEV (reference sequence). Written as DNA, the CDR3 is TGTGCCAGCAGTCAGGGGGGCCAGCCCCAGCATTTT. It is translated as CASSQGGQPQHF.

V usage is TRBV5-1 and J usage is TRBJ2-3; TRBD2 agrees at 14 bases. The germline gives CDR1 SGHRS, CDR2 YFSETQ. The V segment lost 2 bases and the J segment 2 bases; nucleotides outside the gene matches: 10. CDR3 length: 19 amino acids. For the CDR3, the DNA is TGCGCCAGCAGCTTAGGACTAGCGGGAGGAGTTGCGGCCACAGATACGCAGTATTTT. Encoded protein: CASSLGLAGGVAATDTQYF.

The CDR3: CSVATGAGNTIYF. CDR3 sequence (DNA): TGCAGCGTCGCTACAGGGGCTGGAAACACCATATATTTT. The V call is TRBV29-1, the J call TRBJ1-3; 7 positions agree with TRBD1. Per germline, CDR1 SQVTM and CDR2 ANQGSEA. The CDR3 is made up of 13 amino acids. J lost 2 bases, V lost 6 bases, and 4 bases had no gene match.

The table lists this clone with a count of one. The chain recombines TRBV5-1 with TRBJ1-4; TRBD1 matches 10 bases. V was pared by 4 bases and J by 8 bases, with 8 bases of the junction left unmatched. From germline, CDR1 is SGHRS and CDR2 YFSETQ. The CDR3 covers 15 residues. CDR3 nucleotides: TGCGCCAGCAGCCGGAATTGGGACAGGGGAGAAAAACTGTTTTTT. This codes for CASSRNWDRGEKLFF.

The rearrangement joins TRBV5-4 to TRBJ2-5, with 7 bases lining up with TRBD2. The ends lost 4 bases at V and 5 bases at J; junction bases unmatched: 14. The CDR3 runs 16 residues. Germline CDR1 reads SGHNT; CDR2 reads YYREEE (reference sequence). The CDR3 loop reads CASSPMLGGVRETQYF. The CDR3 region has the DNA TGTGCCAGCAGCCCCATGCTGGGAGGGGTGAGGGAGACCCAGTACTTC.

The chain carries TRBV11-3 and TRBJ2-2, with 10 bases matching TRBD1. The CDR3 has 15 amino acids. Per the germline V gene, CDR1 is SGHNT and CDR2 is YENEEA. J was trimmed by 4 bases and V by 5 bases; bases with no gene match: 4. CDR3 protein: CASSRQGAPTGELFF. CDR3 bases: TGTGCCAGCAGCCGACAGGGGGCGCCCACCGGGGAGCTGTTTTTT.

This rearrangement joins TRBV6-5 to TRBJ2-1, with TRBD2 matching 11 bases. The CDR3 is made up of 13 amino acids. Germline assignment: CDR1 MNHEY and CDR2 SVGAGI. Trimming cost V 8 bases and J 7 bases; bases outside gene matches: 4. Here the CDR3 reads CASRGTSGNEQFF. CDR3 DNA sequence: TGTGCCAGCCGGGGGACTAGCGGTAATGAGCAGTTCTTC.

The CDR3 nucleotides read TGTGCCAGCGCCCAAGTCGCTGAGGAAGAGACCCAGTACTTC. Residues: CASAQVAEEETQYF. The chain carries TRBV28 and TRBJ2-5; no reliable D call. This CDR3 is built from 14 residues. Germline V lookup: CDR1 MDHEN, CDR2 SYDVKM. With 8 bases removed from V and 3 bases from J, the gap between germline ends came to 16 bases.

The chain links TRBV5-1 to TRBJ2-7, with D possibly matching TRBD2 (5 bases). CDR3 length: 14 amino acids. Germline V gives CDR1 SGHRS, CDR2 YFSETQ. V was shortened by 0 bases and J by 2 bases, with 9 bases between the two germline ends. As DNA, the CDR3 is TGCGCCAGCAGCTTGGTTCCGGGGACCTACGAGCAGTACTTC. Protein: CASSLVPGTYEQYF.

The CDR3 here is CASSQAGTGPSPLHF. The CDR3, as DNA: TGCGCCAGCAGCCAGGCCGGGACAGGGCCCTCACCCCTCCACTTT. This chain links TRBV4-1 with TRBJ1-6; 9 bases fit TRBD1. Germline loops: CDR1 MGHRA, CDR2 YSYEKL. The CDR3 is 15 amino acids. V trimming: 3 bases; J trimming: 10 bases; junction bases outside the gene matches: 7.

The chain recombines TRBV6-5 with TRBJ2-3; no firm D call. The V gene lost 5 bases and the J gene lost 7 bases, with 13 bases spanning the gap. CDR1 MNHEY and CDR2 SVGAGI come from the germline V gene. This CDR3 has 13 residues. The CDR3 sequence is CASSPYAKYTQYF. DNA for the CDR3: TGTGCCAGCAGTCCCTATGCGAAATATACGCAGTATTTT.

This chain connects TRBV3-1 (or the pseudogene TRBV3-2) to TRBJ1-1; a possible D gene is TRBD1 (5 bases). CDR1 LGHDT and CDR2 YNNKEL come from the germline V gene (reference sequence). This CDR3 spans 14 amino acids. Trimming pared 5 bases from V and 5 bases from J, leaving 15 bases between. CDR3 protein: CASSSLAGGTEAFF. Here the CDR3 DNA reads TGTGCCAGCAGCTCCCTCGCCGGGGGTACTGAAGCTTTCTTT.

Points on this clone: An end of the junction does not agree with germline; a read error may underlie this. The gene calls are TRBV6-4 and TRBJ2-2; weak D call: TRBD2 (7 bases). The V gene's germline CDR1 is MRHNA and CDR2 SNTAGT. This CDR3 is 17 amino acids long. CDR3 protein: CASSPEGGTTNPGELFF. The CDR3 DNA is TGTGCCAGCAGTCCCGAAGGGGGGACTACGAACCCCGGGGAGCTGTTTTTT.

This clone was recorded a few times. The rearrangement joins TRBV29-1 to TRBJ1-5; no firm D call. CDR1 is SQVTM and CDR2 is ANQGSEA in the germline V gene. Trimming removed 6 bases at V and 3 bases at J, with 15 bases between. The CDR3 consists of 14 residues. This CDR3 is CSVGVAGSNQPQHF. In DNA, the CDR3 is TGCAGCGTGGGAGTAGCGGGGTCCAATCAGCCCCAGCATTTT.

This clone occurred once. V and J are TRBV10-3 and TRBJ2-1; D perhaps matches TRBD1 (7 bases). There are 21 residues in the CDR3. Per germline, CDR1 ENHRY and CDR2 SYGVKD. The V and J ends lost 4 bases and 0 bases respectively, with 28 bases between them. In DNA form, the CDR3 reads TGTGCCATCAGTGCCCCCATGGGGGGCAGGGGGAAATTGGGCTCCTACAATGAGCAGTTCTTC. It translates to CAISAPMGGRGKLGSYNEQFF.

This clone was detected a few times. The rearrangement uses TRBV19 and TRBJ2-2; D call uncertain. CDR3 length: 13 amino acids. V was pared by 1 base and J by 4 bases, with 4 bases between. Germline values: CDR1 LNHDA, CDR2 SQIVND (reference sequence). Here the CDR3 DNA reads TGTGCCAGTAGTATAGTCCGCACCGGGGAGCTGTTTTTT. Amino acid sequence: CASSIVRTGELFF.

The CDR3, as DNA: TGTGCCATCAGACCCACTAGCGGGTACTACAATGAGCAGTTCTTC. It is translated as CAIRPTSGYYNEQFF. The V call is TRBV10-3, the J call TRBJ2-1; 9 nucleotides line up with TRBD2. Unmatched junction bases numbered 6, after V lost 6 bases and J lost 3 bases. The germline V gene has CDR1 ENHRY and CDR2 SYGVKD. The CDR3 covers 15 residues.

The CDR3 sequence: CASSQLGVLPYNEQFF. CDR3 DNA: TGTGCCAGCAGCCAGTTAGGGGTCCTGCCCTACAATGAGCAGTTCTTC. The V gene is TRBV14, the J gene TRBJ2-1; possible D gene TRBD1, 5 bases. There are 16 residues in the CDR3. Germline loops: CDR1 SGHDN, CDR2 FVKESK. The ends were cut back, 3 bases at V and 2 bases at J, with 14 bases in the middle.

Concerning this clone itself: The junction departs from germline at one end; a sequencing error may be responsible. CDR3: CTSGRRNSPLHF. The DNA for the CDR3 is TGTACCAGTGGCAGGAGGAATTCACCCCTCCACTTT. The rearrangement links TRBV28 to TRBJ1-6; D is uncertain. The germline V gene has CDR1 MDHEN and CDR2 SYDVKM. The CDR3 totals 12 residues.

V gene TRBV7-6 combines with J gene TRBJ2-3; possible D gene TRBD2, 6 bases. Trimming shortened V by 5 bases and J by 1 base, and 13 bases separated the two germline ends. CDR1 and CDR2 from the germline V gene are SGHVS and FNYEAQ. This CDR3 is 15 amino acids long. CDR3 coding DNA: TGTGCCAGCAGCCGACTAGTTAGTCGCACAGATACGCAGTATTTT. Its protein product is CASSRLVSRTDTQYF. Full variable domain (outside the CDR3, taken from reference TRBV7-6 and TRBJ2-3): GAGVSQSPRYKVTKRGQDVALRCDPISGHVSLYWYRQALGQGPEFLTYFNYEAQQDKSGLPNDRFSAERPEGSISTLTIQRTEQRDSAMYRCASSRLVSRTDTQYFGPGTRLTVL.